The T cell receptor (beta chain) described here comes from a study of shared clonotypes between healthy human individuals. Measured with immunoSEQ multiplex PCR; TCRdb has only the in-frame clones, and not every one. Counted here are some 2 million clones, over 85% occurring once; the ten biggest clones make up around 1.2%. Terminally differentiated effector memory CD45RA+ cells were excluded by CCR7 positive selection of CD45RO-negative cells. This receptor was obtained from a man aged 18 to 35 in good health. Specimen: naive CD8+ T cells sorted from blood.

The CDR3 loop reads CASSLGPGQDSYEQYF. CDR3 bases: TGTGCCAGCAGCTTGGGACCGGGACAGGACTCCTACGAGCAGTACTTC. J is TRBJ2-7 and V is TRBV5-4; TRBD1 matches 8 bases. Germline lookup yields CDR1 SGHNT and CDR2 YYREEE (reference sequence). The CDR3 extends over 16 amino acids. The J segment lost 0 bases and the V segment lost 0 bases, leaving 5 bases of the junction unmatched.